The rows below give T cell receptor beta chains drawn from one sample of a study of OX40 agonist ivuxolimab in advanced cancers. Some clones are missing from TCRdb's copy, which holds only in-frame ones; the method was immunoSEQ multiplex PCR. The data show approximately 82,000 clones, with 87% seen just once and 0.45% to 0.55% held by the top ten. Sequences were derived from CD4+ or CD8+ T cells sorted from blood, sampled in a trial of the OX40 agonist ivuxolimab. The origin of the receptors is an adult with an advanced solid tumor such as melanoma, head and neck, liver or kidney cancer. The CDR3 runs from the conserved cysteine through the conserved F or W. A D gene is named only where the DNA matches it firmly. Clone size, where shown, is once, few, many, or a class for clones that have expanded.

D: NA
J: TRBJ1-2
size: NA
V: TRBV5-4
CDR3: CASSPGGTYYGYTF
DNA: TGTGCCAGCAGCCCCGGAGGAACCTACTATGGCTACACCTTC

D: NA
J: TRBJ2-7
size: NA
V: TRBV5-4
CDR3: CASSFWGPGREQYF
DNA: TGTGCCAGCAGTTTTTGGGGGCCCGGTCGGGAGCAGTACTTC

D: TRBD2
J: TRBJ2-5
size: NA
V: TRBV7-2
CDR3: CASSPQVAGGQETQYF
DNA: TGTGCCAGCAGCCCCCAGGTAGCGGGGGGGCAAGAGACCCAGTACTTC

D: NA
J: TRBJ1-1
size: NA
V: TRBV18
CDR3: CASSQVENTEAFF
DNA: TGTGCCAGCTCCCAAGTGGAGAACACTGAAGCTTTCTTT

D: NA
J: TRBJ1-5
size: once
V: TRBV2
CDR3: CASREGGQGRPQHF
DNA: TGTGCCAGCAGGGAAGGTGGGCAGGGAAGGCCCCAGCATTTT

D: NA
J: TRBJ1-5
size: NA
V: TRBV10-1
CDR3: CASSDHNQPQHF
DNA: TGCGCCAGCTCGGACCATAATCAGCCCCAGCATTTT

D: NA
J: TRBJ1-6
size: NA
V: TRBV27
CDR3: CASSLVGSYNSPLHF
DNA: TGTGCCAGCAGTTTGGTGGGCTCCTATAATTCACCCCTCCACTTT

D: NA
J: TRBJ2-1
size: NA
V: TRBV5-1
CDR3: CASSPVDRSYNEQFF
DNA: TGCGCCAGCAGCCCCGTTGACAGATCATACAATGAGCAGTTCTTC

D: NA
J: TRBJ2-7
size: NA
V: TRBV7-2
CDR3: CASSPTIYEQYF
DNA: TGTGCCAGCAGCCCAACAATCTACGAGCAGTACTTC

D: NA
J: TRBJ2-7
size: few
V: TRBV4-3
CDR3: CASSRIEGDDEQYF
DNA: TGCGCCAGCAGCCGCATAGAGGGGGACGACGAGCAGTACTTC

D: TRBD2
J: TRBJ2-3
size: NA
V: TRBV6-1
CDR3: CASKVGGGRTDTQYF
DNA: TGTGCCAGCAAAGTCGGGGGGGGACGCACAGATACGCAGTATTTT

D: NA
J: TRBJ2-1
size: NA
V: TRBV5-1
CDR3: CASSLHRRDYNEQFF
DNA: TGCGCCAGCAGCTTGCACAGACGAGACTACAATGAGCAGTTCTTC

D: NA
J: TRBJ2-5
size: NA
V: TRBV21-1
CDR3: CASSKVYLETQYF
DNA: TGTGCCAGCAGCAAGGTCTACCTAGAGACCCAGTACTTC

D: TRBD1
J: TRBJ2-7
size: NA
V: TRBV11-2
CDR3: CASSPWTGGDYEQYF
DNA: TGTGCCAGCAGCCCGTGGACAGGGGGGGACTACGAGCAGTACTTC

D: NA
J: TRBJ1-6
size: few
V: TRBV6-4
CDR3: CASSWDGNSPLHF
DNA: TGTGCCAGCAGTTGGGATGGAAATTCACCCCTCCACTTT

D: TRBD2
J: TRBJ2-1
size: NA
V: TRBV18
CDR3: CASSSGLGNEQFF
DNA: TGTGCCAGCTCATCGGGACTAGGGAATGAGCAGTTCTTC

D: NA
J: TRBJ2-7
size: NA
V: TRBV6-6
CDR3: CASSYPDSAGTYEQYF
DNA: TGTGCCAGCAGTTATCCCGACTCGGCGGGAACCTACGAGCAGTACTTC

D: TRBD2
J: TRBJ2-5
size: NA
V: TRBV5-4
CDR3: CASSSRLAGGPGAQYF
DNA: TGTGCCAGCAGCTCCCGACTAGCGGGGGGGCCGGGGGCCCAGTACTTC

D: TRBD2
J: TRBJ2-2
size: NA
V: TRBV9
CDR3: CASSVALAGDGELFF
DNA: TGTGCCAGCAGCGTAGCCCTAGCGGGCGACGGGGAGCTGTTTTTT

D: NA
J: TRBJ1-3
size: NA
V: TRBV21-1
CDR3: CASTSQGHTIYF
DNA: TGTGCCAGCACATCACAGGGGCACACCATATATTTT

D: NA
J: TRBJ2-2
size: once
V: TRBV30
CDR3: CAWSPFELDAGELFF
DNA: TGTGCCTGGAGTCCATTTGAGCTTGATGCCGGGGAGCTGTTTTTT

D: TRBD2
J: TRBJ2-1
size: NA
V: TRBV7-9
CDR3: CASSELAGGFDEQFF
DNA: TGTGCCAGCAGCGAACTAGCGGGAGGGTTCGATGAGCAGTTCTTC

D: NA
J: TRBJ2-3
size: NA
V: TRBV7-3
CDR3: CASSLSGLRTDTQYF
DNA: TGTGCCAGCAGCTTAAGTGGGCTTAGGACAGATACGCAGTATTTT

D: NA
J: TRBJ2-3
size: once
V: TRBV29-1
CDR3: CSLSQTGSGTQYF
DNA: TGCAGCCTATCTCAAACTGGGTCGGGTACGCAGTATTTT

D: TRBD2
J: TRBJ2-1
size: NA
V: TRBV20-1
CDR3: CSGAGEAEQFF
DNA: TGCAGTGGGGCGGGAGAGGCTGAGCAGTTCTTC

D: NA
J: TRBJ1-3
size: once
V: TRBV4-1
CDR3: CASSQAHTPASSGNTIYF
DNA: TGCGCCAGCAGCCAAGCTCATACTCCCGCGAGCTCTGGAAACACCATATATTTT

D: NA
J: TRBJ2-1
size: NA
V: TRBV5-1
CDR3: CASSLRSGLFF
DNA: TGCGCCAGCAGCTTGCGTTCGGGGCTGTTCTTC

D: NA
J: TRBJ2-3
size: NA
V: TRBV19
CDR3: CASSILGSTQYF
DNA: TGTGCCAGTAGTATACTCGGGAGTACGCAGTATTTT

D: TRBD1
J: TRBJ1-2
size: NA
V: TRBV11-2
CDR3: CASSRQGDGYTF
DNA: TGTGCCAGCAGTAGACAGGGTGATGGCTACACCTTC

D: NA
J: TRBJ2-7
size: NA
V: TRBV6-1
CDR3: CASSAGDISYEQYF
DNA: TGTGCCAGCAGTGCAGGGGACATCTCCTACGAGCAGTACTTC

D: NA
J: TRBJ1-1
size: NA
V: TRBV19
CDR3: CASRSGVGANTEAFF
DNA: TGTGCCAGTAGATCAGGAGTGGGGGCGAACACTGAAGCTTTCTTT

D: NA
J: TRBJ2-1
size: once
V: TRBV5-1
CDR3: CASSLEGSSYNEQFF
DNA: TGCGCCAGCAGCTTGGAGGGGAGCTCCTACAATGAGCAGTTCTTC

D: TRBD1
J: TRBJ1-4
size: NA
V: TRBV28
CDR3: CATAPGQLNEKLFF
DNA: TGTGCTACCGCGCCGGGACAGCTTAATGAAAAACTGTTTTTT

D: NA
J: TRBJ2-7
size: NA
V: TRBV5-6
CDR3: CASSSTGIHSYEQYF
DNA: TGTGCCAGCAGCTCGACCGGGATACACTCCTACGAGCAGTACTTC

D: NA
J: TRBJ2-1
size: NA
V: TRBV11-3
CDR3: CASSLELGEQFF
DNA: TGTGCCAGCAGCTTAGAGCTGGGTGAGCAGTTCTTC